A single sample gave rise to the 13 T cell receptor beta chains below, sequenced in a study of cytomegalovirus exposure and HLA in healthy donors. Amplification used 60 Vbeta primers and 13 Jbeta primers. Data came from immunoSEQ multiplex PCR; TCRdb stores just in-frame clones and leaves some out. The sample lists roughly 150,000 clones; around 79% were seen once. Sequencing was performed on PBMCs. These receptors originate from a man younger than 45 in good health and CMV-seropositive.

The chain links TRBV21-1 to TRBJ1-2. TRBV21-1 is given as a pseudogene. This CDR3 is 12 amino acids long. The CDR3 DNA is TGTGCCAGCAGCAAACGGAGGTACGGCTACACCTTC. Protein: CASSKRRYGYTF.

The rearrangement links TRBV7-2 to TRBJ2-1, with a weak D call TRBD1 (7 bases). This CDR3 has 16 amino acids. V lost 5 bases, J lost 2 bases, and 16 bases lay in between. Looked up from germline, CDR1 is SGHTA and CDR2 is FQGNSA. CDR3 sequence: CASSPRRGLPYNEQFF. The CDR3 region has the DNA TGTGCCAGCAGCCCCCGGAGGGGGCTCCCCTACAATGAGCAGTTCTTC. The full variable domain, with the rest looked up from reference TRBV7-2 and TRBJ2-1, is GAGVSQSPSNKVTEKGKDVELRCDPISGHTALYWYRQSLGQGLEFLIYFQGNSAPDKSGLPSDRFSAERTGGSVSTLTIQRTQQEDSAVYLCASSPRRGLPYNEQFFGPGTRLTVL.

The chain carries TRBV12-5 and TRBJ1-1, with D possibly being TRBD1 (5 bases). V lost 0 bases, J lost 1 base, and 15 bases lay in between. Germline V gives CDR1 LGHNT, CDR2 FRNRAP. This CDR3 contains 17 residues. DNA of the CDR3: TGTGCTAGTGGTTTGGTGCCCAGCAGGGTGGCGAACACTGAAGCTTTCTTT. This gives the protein CASGLVPSRVANTEAFF.

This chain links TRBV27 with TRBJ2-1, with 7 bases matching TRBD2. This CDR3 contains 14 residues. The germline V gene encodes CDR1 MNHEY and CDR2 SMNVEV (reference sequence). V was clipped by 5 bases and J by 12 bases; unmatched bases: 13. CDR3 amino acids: CASSTLGGSLWQFF. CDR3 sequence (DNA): TGTGCCAGCAGTACGCTTGGCGGGAGTTTATGGCAGTTCTTC.

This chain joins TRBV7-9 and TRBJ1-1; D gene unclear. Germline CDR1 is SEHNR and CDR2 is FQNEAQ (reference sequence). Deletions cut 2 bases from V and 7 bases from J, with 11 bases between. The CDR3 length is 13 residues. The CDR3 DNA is TGTGCCAGCAGCTTATCACATGGAGGTGAAGCTTTCTTT. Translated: CASSLSHGGEAFF.

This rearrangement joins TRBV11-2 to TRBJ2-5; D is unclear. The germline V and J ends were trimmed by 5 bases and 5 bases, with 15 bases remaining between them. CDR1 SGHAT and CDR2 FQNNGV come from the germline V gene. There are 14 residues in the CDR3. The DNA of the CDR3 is TGTGCCAGCAGCCCGAGAGAGCTTCGGGAGACCCAGTACTTC. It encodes CASSPRELRETQYF.

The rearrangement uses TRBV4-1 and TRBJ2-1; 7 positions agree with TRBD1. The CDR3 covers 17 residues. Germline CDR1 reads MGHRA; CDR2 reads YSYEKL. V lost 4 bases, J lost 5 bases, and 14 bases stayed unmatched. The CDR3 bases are TGCGCCAGCAGCCCGAGCAGAGGAGGACAGGCTAACAATGAGCAGTTCTTC. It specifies CASSPSRGGQANNEQFF.

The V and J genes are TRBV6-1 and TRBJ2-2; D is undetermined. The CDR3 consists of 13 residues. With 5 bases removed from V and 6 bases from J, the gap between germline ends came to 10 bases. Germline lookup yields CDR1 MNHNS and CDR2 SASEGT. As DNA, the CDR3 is TGTGCCAGCAGTTTATCTCCCCCCGGGGAGCTGTTTTTT. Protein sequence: CASSLSPPGELFF.

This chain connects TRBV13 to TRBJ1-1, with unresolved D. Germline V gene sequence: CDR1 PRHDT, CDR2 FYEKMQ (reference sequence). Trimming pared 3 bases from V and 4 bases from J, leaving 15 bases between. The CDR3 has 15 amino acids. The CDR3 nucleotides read TGTGCCAGCAGCTTGGGTCAGGTTACAATCACTGAAGCTTTCTTT. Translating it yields CASSLGQVTITEAFF.

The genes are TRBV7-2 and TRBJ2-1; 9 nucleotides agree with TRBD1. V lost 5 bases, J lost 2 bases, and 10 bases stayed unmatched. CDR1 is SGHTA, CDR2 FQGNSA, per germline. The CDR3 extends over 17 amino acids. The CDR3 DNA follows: TGTGCCAGCAGCCCACGGTCGCGGGACAGGGCCTACAATGAGCAGTTCTTC. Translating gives CASSPRSRDRAYNEQFF.

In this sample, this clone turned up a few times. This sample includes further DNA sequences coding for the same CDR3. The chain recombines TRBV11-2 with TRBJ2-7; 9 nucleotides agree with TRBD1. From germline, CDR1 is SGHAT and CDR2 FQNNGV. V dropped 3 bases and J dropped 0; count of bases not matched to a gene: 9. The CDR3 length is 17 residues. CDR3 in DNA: TGTGCCAGCAGCTTGGGTACAGGGGGCTTGAGCTCCTACGAGCAGTACTTC. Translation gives CASSLGTGGLSSYEQYF.

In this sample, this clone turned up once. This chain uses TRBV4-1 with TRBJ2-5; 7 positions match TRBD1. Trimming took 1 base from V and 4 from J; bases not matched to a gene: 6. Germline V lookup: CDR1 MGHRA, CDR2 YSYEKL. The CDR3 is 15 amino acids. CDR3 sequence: CASSQGDRDRETQYF. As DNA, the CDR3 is TGCGCCAGCAGCCAAGGTGACAGGGACCGAGAGACCCAGTACTTC.

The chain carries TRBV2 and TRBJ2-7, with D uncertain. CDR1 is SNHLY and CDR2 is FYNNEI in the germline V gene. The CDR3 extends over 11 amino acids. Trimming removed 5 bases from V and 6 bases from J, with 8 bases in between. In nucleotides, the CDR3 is TGTGCCAGCAGTACCACTGCCGAGCAGTACTTC. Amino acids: CASSTTAEQYF. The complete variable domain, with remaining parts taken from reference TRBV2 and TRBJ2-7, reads EPEVTQTPSHQVTQMGQEVILRCVPISNHLYFYWYRQILGQKVEFLVSFYNNEISEKSEIFDDQFSVERPDGSNFTLKIRSTKLEDSAMYFCASSTTAEQYFGPGTRLTVT.